The 30 T cell receptor beta chains below all came from one sample that was sequenced in a study of T cells expressing NK-cell markers. TCRdb processed the 5' RACE reads again and assigns one entry to each CDR3 protein, with no DNA. The sample is made up of approximately 380,000 distinct CDR3 sequences, and the top ten hold roughly 5.4% of it. Sequencing was done on a sample of blood T cells: a sorted CD56 or NKG2C T cell subset, CD4+ or CD8+ T cells, or bulk PBMC T cells (not recorded which). These receptors were collected from a man aged 18-70 years in good health.

The V gene is TRBV5-6, the J gene TRBJ1-2; the TRBD1 assignment by TCRdb is unverifiable without DNA. The CDR3 runs 18 residues. CDR1 is SGHDT, CDR2 YYEEEE, per germline. CDR3 protein: CASSLWGTGTPIYYGYTF. Full variable domain (rest looked up from reference TRBV5-6 and TRBJ1-2): DAGVTQSPTHLIKTRGQQVTLRCSPKSGHDTVSWYQQALGQGPQFIFQYYEEEERQRGNFPDRFSGHQFPNYSSELNVNALLLGDSALYLCASSLWGTGTPIYYGYTFGSGTRLTVV.

V gene TRBV6-2 or TRBV6-3 combines with J gene TRBJ1-1; TCRdb lists TRBD1, though no DNA is available to test this call. Germline CDR1 is MNHEY and CDR2 is SVGEGT. The CDR3 runs to 14 residues. The CDR3 sequence is CASSPMAGGDEAFF.

The chain has TRBV28 and TRBJ2-1; checking the TCRdb D call of TRBD1 is not possible without DNA. The CDR3 has 19 residues. Germline assignment: CDR1 MDHEN and CDR2 SYDVKM. The CDR3 loop is CASSLFGFSGQGAYNEQFF.

The chain is built from TRBV12-3 or TRBV12-4 and TRBJ2-3; checking the TCRdb D call of TRBD2 is not possible without DNA. The CDR3 spans 18 residues. This chain's CDR3 is CASSLNLAGGYMTDTQYF.

The J gene is TRBJ2-7, the V gene TRBV2; with no DNA, the TCRdb D assignment of TRBD1 cannot be verified. The CDR3 totals 14 residues. Germline V gene lookup returns CDR1 SNHLY and CDR2 FYNNEI. The chain's CDR3 is CASRNPGRAYEQYF. The full variable domain, its missing parts supplied by reference TRBV2 and TRBJ2-7, is EPEVTQTPSHQVTQMGQEVILRCVPISNHLYFYWYRQILGQKVEFLVSFYNNEISEKSEIFDDQFSVERPDGSNFTLKIRSTKLEDSAMYFCASRNPGRAYEQYFGPGTRLTVT.

The V call is TRBV5-1, the J call TRBJ1-1; TCRdb returns TRBD1, unconfirmable since there is no DNA. Germline CDR1 and CDR2: SGHRS and YFSETQ. CDR3 length equals 19 residues. CDR3 amino acids: CASSRRGQGQGFKSTEAFF.

The chain employs TRBV5-1 and TRBJ2-1. Germline V gene lookup returns CDR1 SGHRS and CDR2 YFSETQ. The CDR3 consists of 12 residues. CDR3 sequence: CASSLQYNEQFF. Supplemented by reference TRBV5-1 and TRBJ2-1, the full variable domain reads KAGVTQTPRYLIKTRGQQVTLSCSPISGHRSVSWYQQTPGQGLQFLFEYFSETQRNKGNFPGRFSGRQFSNSRSEMNVSTLELGDSALYLCASSLQYNEQFFGPGTRLTVL.

The chain recombines TRBV3-1 with TRBJ1-1; TCRdb's assignment of TRBD1 cannot be checked, as there is no DNA. This CDR3 contains 16 residues. Germline V lookup: CDR1 LGHDT, CDR2 YNNKEL (reference sequence). The CDR3 reads CASSQDPRGRVTEAFF.

CDR3 amino acids: CASSFFQSAKNIQYF. The rearrangement uses TRBV12-3 or TRBV12-4 and TRBJ2-4. This CDR3 has 15 residues.

The chain links TRBV20-1 to TRBJ2-2. The CDR3 loop spans 15 amino acids. Germline CDR1 and CDR2: DFQATT and SNEGSKA (reference sequence). CDR3 residues: CSARDLLSSPGELFF.

This chain links TRBV6-5 with TRBJ1-5. The CDR3 consists of 14 residues. Germline V gene data show CDR1 as MNHEY and CDR2 as SVGAGI. CDR3 sequence: CASSNDQKHQPQHF.

The chain links TRBV3-1 to TRBJ1-1. The CDR3 runs to 13 residues. CDR1 and CDR2 from the germline V gene are LGHDT and YNNKEL (reference sequence). Here the CDR3 reads CASSPRWGTEAFF.

This chain joins TRBV6-1 and TRBJ2-1; lacking DNA, the TRBD1 call made by TCRdb goes unchecked. The CDR3 extends over 14 amino acids. Germline V CDR1 and CDR2: MNHNS, SASEGT. The CDR3 loop reads CASSTPRGYNEQFF.

CDR3 loop: CASSPIITGQGEQYF. The V and J genes are TRBV9 and TRBJ2-7; TCRdb gives TRBD1 as the D gene, but with no DNA this cannot be confirmed. The CDR3 spans 15 residues. Germline V CDR1 and CDR2: SGDLS, YYNGEE.

The chain couples TRBV15 to TRBJ2-7; the TRBD1 assignment by TCRdb is unverifiable without DNA. Germline assignment: CDR1 LNHNV and CDR2 YYDKDF (reference sequence). There are 13 residues in the CDR3. The CDR3: CATSPLGGYEQYF.

The chain carries TRBV20-1 and TRBJ1-2; TCRdb outputs TRBD1, but without DNA this stays unchecked. Germline-derived CDR1 and CDR2 are DFQATT and SNEGSKA (reference sequence). The CDR3 is made up of 14 amino acids. This CDR3 reads CSAPSRDRSYGYTF.

V usage is TRBV6-5 and J usage is TRBJ2-1; TCRdb names TRBD2, which stays unverified in the absence of DNA. This CDR3 comprises 12 residues. Germline V gives CDR1 MNHEY, CDR2 SVGAGI. The CDR3 here is CASGWGLDEQFF.

The V gene is TRBV19, the J gene TRBJ2-7; the D call of TRBD2 rests on TCRdb alone, since no DNA is present to check it. The CDR3 totals 17 residues. Per germline, CDR1 LNHDA and CDR2 SQIVND (reference sequence). The CDR3 here is CASSPSGLAGGHDEQYF.

The V gene is TRBV6-2 or TRBV6-3, the J gene TRBJ2-7; TCRdb indicates TRBD2, and absent DNA this call remains unverified. Germline-derived CDR1 and CDR2 are MNHEY and SVGEGT. This CDR3 spans 15 amino acids. The CDR3 spells CASRRTSGASYEQYF.

V usage is TRBV7-2 and J usage is TRBJ2-1; the TCRdb D gene call, TRBD1, has no DNA to confirm it. This CDR3 has 19 residues. Germline values: CDR1 SGHTA, CDR2 FQGNSA. CDR3 region: CASSPLLPRVEGSYNEQFF.

The chain joins TRBV7-2 to TRBJ1-6; without DNA, the TCRdb call of TRBD1 cannot be checked. Germline assignment: CDR1 SGHTA and CDR2 FQGNSA. CDR3 size: 14 residues. The CDR3 loop reads CASSLRGSHSPLHF. The complete variable domain, with remaining parts taken from reference TRBV7-2 and TRBJ1-6, reads GAGVSQSPSNKVTEKGKDVELRCDPISGHTALYWYRQSLGQGLEFLIYFQGNSAPDKSGLPSDRFSAERTGGSVSTLTIQRTQQEDSAVYLCASSLRGSHSPLHFGNGTRLTVT.

The V and J genes are TRBV7-2 and TRBJ1-1; TCRdb's assignment of TRBD1 cannot be checked, as there is no DNA. The CDR3 is made up of 13 amino acids. Per the germline V gene, CDR1 is SGHTA and CDR2 is FQGNSA. The CDR3 reads CASSLSVQDRAFF.

The CDR3 loop is CSAPTGDTDTQYF. The chain links TRBV20-1 to TRBJ2-3; TCRdb proposes TRBD1, but this gene call is untestable without DNA. This CDR3 comprises 13 residues. In germline, CDR1 is DFQATT, CDR2 SNEGSKA (reference sequence).

This chain joins TRBV5-1 and TRBJ1-4; TCRdb's D call of TRBD1 is untestable without DNA. CDR1 is SGHRS, CDR2 YFSETQ, per germline. The CDR3 contains 13 residues. CDR3 loop: CASSSGENEKLFF.

This CDR3 is CASNGLAGLRGEQFF. The chain links TRBV12-3 or TRBV12-4 to TRBJ2-1; TCRdb indicates TRBD2, and absent DNA this call remains unverified. The CDR3 contains 15 residues.

This chain joins TRBV7-7 and TRBJ2-2; TCRdb's D call of TRBD1 is untestable without DNA. Germline V gives CDR1 SSHAT, CDR2 FNYEAQ (reference sequence). The CDR3 runs 17 residues. The CDR3 here is CASSSIRTGTNTGELFF.

The rearrangement joins TRBV3-1 to TRBJ2-4; absent DNA, TCRdb's TRBD2 call cannot be checked. CDR1 and CDR2 from the germline V gene are LGHDT and YNNKEL (reference sequence). The CDR3 extends over 20 amino acids. CDR3: CASNHFRCQVQFYGKNIQYF.

The chain couples TRBV27 to TRBJ2-5; absent DNA, TCRdb's TRBD2 call cannot be checked. The CDR3 extends over 16 amino acids. The germline gives CDR1 MNHEY, CDR2 SMNVEV (reference sequence). Here the CDR3 reads CASSPPPSGRGETQYF.

This chain connects TRBV12-3 or TRBV12-4 to TRBJ1-2; as DNA is missing, the TRBD1 call by TCRdb cannot be tested. The CDR3 is 13 amino acids. CDR3: CASSFGPTRGYTF.

This chain links TRBV3-1 with TRBJ2-2. The CDR3 contains 16 residues. From germline, CDR1 is LGHDT and CDR2 YNNKEL (reference sequence). CDR3 protein: CASSANRISNTGELFF.